This T cell receptor (beta chain) was sequenced in a study of chemoradiotherapy in HPV16-positive cancers. Per the germline V gene, CDR1 is SEHNR and CDR2 is FQNEAQ (reference sequence). Trimming cost V 4 bases and J 4 bases, with 15 bases left between them. This CDR3 contains 15 residues. TCRdb's table, derived via immunoSEQ multiplex PCR, lists solely in-frame clones and lacks some. Counted here are over 1,500 clones, about 90% occurring once; the ten biggest clones make up less than 8%. This sample comprised tumor tissue, obtained from a patient who underwent chemoradiotherapy. The sequence derives from a human donor with HPV-associated anogenital cancer. The chain combines TRBV7-9 with TRBJ2-3; D is unresolved. The CDR3 DNA reads as TGTGCCAGCAGCTACGGACGAGGTGTATCAGATACGCAGTATTTT. As protein: CASSYGRGVSDTQYF.